The rows below give T cell receptor beta chains drawn from one sample of a study of T cell repertoires in cytomegalovirus infection. One entry per CDR3 protein, called by TCRdb with MiXCR from the reads. This sample has approximately 750,000 distinct CDR3 sequences, with 35% to 45% found just once. The source material was PBMCs. These receptors all stem from a human donor in good health (CMV status not recorded). Some clones in this sample may be carry-over from other donors' samples. CDR3s include the opening cysteine and the closing phenylalanine or tryptophan. The order of the fields is V gene, J gene, CDR3 protein.

V: TRBV2; J: TRBJ1-1; CDR3: CASSLLRAGQGGTEAFF
V: TRBV28; J: TRBJ1-6; CDR3: CASSSWPGTGRSPLHF
V: TRBV12-3/TRBV12-4; J: TRBJ2-2; CDR3: CASSFGGGVGGELFF
V: TRBV20-1; J: TRBJ1-1; CDR3: CSAAFWGAFF
V: TRBV7-8; J: TRBJ2-3; CDR3: CASSLARLRGSTDTQYF
V: TRBV12-3/TRBV12-4; J: TRBJ1-1; CDR3: CASSALAGVLAFF
V: TRBV6-1; J: TRBJ2-4; CDR3: CASSRDPGQKNIQYF
V: TRBV12-3/TRBV12-4; J: TRBJ1-3; CDR3: CASSYRRTVAGNTIYF
V: TRBV12-5; J: TRBJ1-1; CDR3: CASGYGLLNTEAFF
V: TRBV12-3/TRBV12-4; J: TRBJ2-2; CDR3: CAIKLAGGPTGELFF
V: TRBV4-2; J: TRBJ2-1; CDR3: CASSHHIAGEGGNEQFF
V: TRBV20-1; J: TRBJ2-6; CDR3: CSAMGTGANVLTF
V: TRBV5-5; J: TRBJ2-7; CDR3: CASSLSVDRGFPYSYEQYF
V: TRBV5-4; J: TRBJ2-1; CDR3: CASSLLREVNEQFF
V: TRBV7-2; J: TRBJ1-1; CDR3: CASSLATVNTEAFF
V: TRBV7-9; J: TRBJ2-1; CDR3: CASSRGRGAAYNEQFF
V: TRBV7-9; J: TRBJ1-1; CDR3: CASSLGDRGNYF
V: TRBV6-1; J: TRBJ2-2; CDR3: CASRGQGDTGELFF
V: TRBV4-2; J: TRBJ2-2; CDR3: CASSLQWAGNTGELFF
V: TRBV12-3/TRBV12-4; J: TRBJ2-3; CDR3: CASSQTGPRTDTQYF
V: TRBV24-1; J: TRBJ1-5; CDR3: CATSDPGTGDQPQHF
V: TRBV7-9; J: TRBJ1-4; CDR3: CASSGYNDPNEKLFF
V: TRBV20-1; J: TRBJ1-4; CDR3: CSARDEGREGEKLFF
V: TRBV12-3/TRBV12-4; J: TRBJ2-4; CDR3: CASSLTASGRASKNIQYF
V: TRBV7-2; J: TRBJ2-7; CDR3: CASSPHGPKRRQYF
V: TRBV19; J: TRBJ1-4; CDR3: CAIGGPLGEKLFF
V: TRBV4-1; J: TRBJ2-3; CDR3: CASSQATGRASGADTQYF
V: TRBV6-6; J: TRBJ2-7; CDR3: CASSYQSPRGGYEQYF